This T cell receptor beta chain stems from a study of Ad26.COV2.S vaccination and SARS-CoV-2 variants. Points from the study as a whole: Whether participants received vaccine or placebo, their non-spike TCR breadth was similar.

Libraries were prepared by immunoSEQ multiplex PCR; TCRdb keeps only in-frame clonotypes and omits some of them. The table includes about 320,000 clones, around 83% detected once. Concerning this clone itself: What it recognizes is unknown.

Noted treatment: over 15 received Ad26.COV2.S at low or high dose, single or two shots; about 5 received placebo; per-sample allocation not given. Following the first vaccine or placebo injection, samples were taken on day 63. The CDR3 sequence is 14 residues long. V dropped 6 bases and J dropped 3 bases, with 15 bases sitting between them. Germline V CDR1 and CDR2: SNHLY, FYNNEI. This sample comprised peripheral blood, obtained in a trial of Ad26.COV2.S vaccine versus placebo. This sequence joins TRBV2 and TRBJ2-7, with D maybe TRBD1 (6 bases). The clonotype was recovered from a person aged 18-60 years who received the Ad26.COV2.S COVID-19 vaccine or a placebo. CDR3 nucleotide sequence: TGTGCCAGCAGGGACAGAAATTTGCTCTACGAGCAGTACTTC. Translated: CASRDRNLLYEQYF.